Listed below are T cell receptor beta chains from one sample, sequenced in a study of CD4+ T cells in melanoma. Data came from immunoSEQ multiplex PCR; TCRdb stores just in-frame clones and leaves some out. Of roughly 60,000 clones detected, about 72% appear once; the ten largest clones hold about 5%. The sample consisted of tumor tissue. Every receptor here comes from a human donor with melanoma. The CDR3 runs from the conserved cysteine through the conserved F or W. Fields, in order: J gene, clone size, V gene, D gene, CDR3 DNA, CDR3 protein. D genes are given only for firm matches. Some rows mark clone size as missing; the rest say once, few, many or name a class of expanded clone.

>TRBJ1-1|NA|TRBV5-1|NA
TGCGCCAGCAGCTTGGAGACAGTCACTGAAGCTTTCTTT
CASSLETVTEAFF
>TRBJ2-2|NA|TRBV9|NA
TGTGCCAGCAGCGTAGAGCACACCGGGGAGCTGTTTTTT
CASSVEHTGELFF
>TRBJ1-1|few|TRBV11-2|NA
TGTGCCAGCAGCTTTGAGGGCACTGAAGCTTTCTTT
CASSFEGTEAFF
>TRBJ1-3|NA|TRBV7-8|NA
TGTGCCAGCAGCGAACAGATACTTAACACCATATATTTT
CASSEQILNTIYF
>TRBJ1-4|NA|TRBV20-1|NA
TGCAGTGCCGGCAGGGAAAAACTGTTTTTT
CSAGREKLFF
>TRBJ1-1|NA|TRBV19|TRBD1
TGTGCCAGTAGTAAATACAGGGGGGCCACTGAAGCTTTCTTT
CASSKYRGATEAFF
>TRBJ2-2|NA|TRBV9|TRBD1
TGTGCCAGCAGCCCTAAGGGGGACAGGGATTCCGGGGAGCTGTTTTTT
CASSPKGDRDSGELFF
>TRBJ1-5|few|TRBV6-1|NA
TGTGCCAGCAGTGCTGCGACCGCAGGTAGCAATCAGCCCCAGCATTTT
CASSAATAGSNQPQHF
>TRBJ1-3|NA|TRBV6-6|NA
TGTGCCAGCAGTTATCTGGGGATGAACACCATATATTTT
CASSYLGMNTIYF
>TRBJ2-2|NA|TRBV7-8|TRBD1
TGTGCCAGCAGCAAGGGACAGGGGTTCCCCGGGGAGCTGTTTTTT
CASSKGQGFPGELFF
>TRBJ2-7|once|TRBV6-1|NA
TGTGCCAGCAGTGGCTACAGCTCCTACGAGCAGTACTTC
CASSGYSSYEQYF
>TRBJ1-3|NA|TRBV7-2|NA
TGTGCCAGCAGCCTACAGGAGGGATCTGGAAACACCATATATTTT
CASSLQEGSGNTIYF
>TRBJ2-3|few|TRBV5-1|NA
TGCGCCAGCCGGGCCTCCACAGATACGCAGTATTTT
CASRASTDTQYF
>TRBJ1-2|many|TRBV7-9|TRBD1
TGTGCCAGCGTTAAACCAGGGACAGGGGGCGATGGCTACACCTTC
CASVKPGTGGDGYTF
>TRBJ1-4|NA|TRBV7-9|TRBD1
TGTGCCAGCAGCGGCACCGGGACAGCTAATGAAAAACTGTTTTTT
CASSGTGTANEKLFF
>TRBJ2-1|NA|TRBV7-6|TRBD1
TGTGCCAGCAGCTTATACGGGACAGGGGACTACAATGAGCAGTTCTTC
CASSLYGTGDYNEQFF
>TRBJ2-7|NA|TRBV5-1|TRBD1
TGCGCCAGCAGCTTGGGGGACAGGATTTCGAGCTCCTACGAGCAGTACTTC
CASSLGDRISSSYEQYF
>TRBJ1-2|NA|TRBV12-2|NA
TGTGCAAGTCGCTTGAAGGGCTACACCTTC
CASRLKGYTF
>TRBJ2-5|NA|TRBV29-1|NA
TGCAGCGTTGATCAGACCCAGTACTTC
CSVDQTQYF
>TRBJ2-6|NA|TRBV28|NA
TGTGCCAGCAGTCTAGGAACTGGGGCCAACGTCCTGACTTTC
CASSLGTGANVLTF
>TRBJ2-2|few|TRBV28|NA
TGTGCCAGCAGTTTGAGGGGGGCCGAAGGAGCCGGGGAGCTGTTTTTT
CASSLRGAEGAGELFF
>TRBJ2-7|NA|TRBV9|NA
TGTGCCAGCAGCGAACTACCGGGGCCAGCCTACGAGCAGTACTTC
CASSELPGPAYEQYF
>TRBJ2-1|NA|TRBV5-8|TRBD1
TGTGCCAGCAGCACTACAGGGGTATACAATGAGCAGTTCTTC
CASSTTGVYNEQFF